These 5 T cell receptor beta chains share one sample of origin, sequenced in a study of shared T cell receptors in the human thymus (dated by TCRdb to the early 2020s). The library was produced with the immunoSEQ multiplex PCR assay. TCRdb took over this immuneACCESS table, retaining in-frame rearrangements with V and J assigned. Such tables are incomplete; in checked studies, under half of the missing clones stem from an unresolved V gene, and the remainder is unexplained. In this sample the table shows about 400,000 clones, over 90% of which occur a single time. The ten largest clones capture 0.02% of the sample. The specimen sequenced was thymocytes. Source of these receptors: a human donor.

This chain connects TRBV19 to TRBJ1-1; D unclear. The CDR3 covers 14 residues. CDR1 is LNHDA, CDR2 SQIVND, per germline (reference sequence). Trimming took off 1 base at V and 2 bases at J, with 8 bases between the two ends. The CDR3 region has the DNA TGTGCCAGTAGTATAGTCACAGCAAACACTGAAGCTTTCTTT. Its translation is CASSIVTANTEAFF.

The chain carries TRBV4-1 and TRBJ2-1, with TRBD2 identical over 13 bases. The CDR3 runs 16 residues. Trimming took 4 bases from V and 6 from J; bases not matched to a gene: 6. CDR1 is MGHRA, CDR2 YSYEKL, per germline. CDR3 protein: CASSPYGLAGVNEQFF. CDR3 DNA sequence: TGCGCCAGCAGCCCCTACGGACTAGCGGGAGTCAATGAGCAGTTCTTC.

The rearrangement uses TRBV5-6 and TRBJ1-1, with D unclear. V lost 1 base, J lost 7 bases, and 14 bases lay in between. The CDR3 is 14 amino acids. CDR1 is SGHDT, CDR2 YYEEEE, per germline. DNA for the CDR3: TGTGCCAGCAGCTTGTATGGGGAAGGAAATGAAGCTTTCTTT. Protein: CASSLYGEGNEAFF.

About this clone: The junction departs from the called germline gene at one end, perhaps through a read error. The chain carries TRBV7-7 and TRBJ2-5; D gene unclear. The CDR3 has 11 amino acids. The germline CDR1 and CDR2 sequences are SSHAT and FNYEAQ (reference sequence). CDR3 residues: CASSFNETQYF. For the CDR3, the DNA is TGTGCTAGCAGCTTTAATGAGACCCAGTACTTC.

The chain has TRBV19 and TRBJ2-5; 7 bases align to TRBD1. The CDR3 extends over 14 amino acids. Germline trimming cut 8 bases from V and 5 bases from J; bases unmatched to any gene: 11. Germline V gene data show CDR1 as LNHDA and CDR2 as SQIVND (reference sequence). DNA of the CDR3: TGTGCCAGTGGAACAGGGGCGGACTGGGAGACCCAGTACTTC. It specifies CASGTGADWETQYF.